The rows below give T cell receptor beta chains drawn from one sample of a study of vaccination effects on CD4 cells after COVID-19. Measured with immunoSEQ multiplex PCR; TCRdb has only the in-frame clones, and not every one. The sample lists tens of thousands of clones, over 65% occurring once. Their recognized antigens are unknown. The specimen comprised CD4+ T cells from PBMCs cultured with HCoV-NL63 spike peptides, sampled before COVID-19 vaccination. The receptors were gathered from a human donor who received a COVID-19 vaccine. The CDR3 runs from the conserved cysteine through the conserved F or W. A D gene is named only where the DNA matches it firmly. Only part of the rows carry a size: once, few, many, or a class if the clone is expanded.

CDR3nt: TGTGCCAGCAGTTACGCAACGTACAATGAGCAGTTCTTC
CDR3aa: CASSYATYNEQFF
abundance: NA
j_gene: TRBJ2-1
v_gene: TRBV6-2/TRBV6-3
d_gene: NA

CDR3nt: TGTGCCAGCAGTTTAGGAGGAGGGGGCGAAGCTTTCTTT
CDR3aa: CASSLGGGGEAFF
abundance: few
j_gene: TRBJ1-1
v_gene: TRBV12-3/TRBV12-4
d_gene: TRBD1

CDR3nt: TGTGCCAGCAGCTTAAGGGGAGTAAAACTGTTTTTT
CDR3aa: CASSLRGVKLFF
abundance: NA
j_gene: TRBJ1-4
v_gene: TRBV7-8
d_gene: NA

CDR3nt: TGTGCCAGCAGTCCGCACCAGGTGGGTTCTCAAGAGACCCAGTACTTC
CDR3aa: CASSPHQVGSQETQYF
abundance: NA
j_gene: TRBJ2-5
v_gene: TRBV27
d_gene: NA

CDR3nt: TGTGCCAGCAGTTATACGGGGACAGGGGTGCACACCTTC
CDR3aa: CASSYTGTGVHTF
abundance: NA
j_gene: TRBJ1-2
v_gene: TRBV6-2/TRBV6-3
d_gene: TRBD1

CDR3nt: TGTGCCAGCTCATCCGTGACTCCTAGGGGACAAGAGACCCAGTACTTC
CDR3aa: CASSSVTPRGQETQYF
abundance: NA
j_gene: TRBJ2-5
v_gene: TRBV18
d_gene: NA

CDR3nt: TGTGCCATCAGTGAGAGGCAGGGAATAGACTACGAGCAGTACTTC
CDR3aa: CAISERQGIDYEQYF
abundance: NA
j_gene: TRBJ2-7
v_gene: TRBV10-3
d_gene: NA

CDR3nt: TGTGCCAGCAGCGCAGCCGGGACTAGACGCACCGGGGAGCTGTTTTTT
CDR3aa: CASSAAGTRRTGELFF
abundance: NA
j_gene: TRBJ2-2
v_gene: TRBV7-6
d_gene: TRBD2

CDR3nt: TGTGCCAGCACCCCGCGGGTGGGGCAAGAGACCCAGTACTTC
CDR3aa: CASTPRVGQETQYF
abundance: NA
j_gene: TRBJ2-5
v_gene: TRBV7-8
d_gene: NA

CDR3nt: TGTGCCAGCAGCCCCACGGGGGGAGGGGCCAACGTCCTGACTTTC
CDR3aa: CASSPTGGGANVLTF
abundance: NA
j_gene: TRBJ2-6
v_gene: TRBV14
d_gene: TRBD2

CDR3nt: TGTGCCAGCAGCGCGGGACTAGGAGCGACCCAGTACTTC
CDR3aa: CASSAGLGATQYF
abundance: NA
j_gene: TRBJ2-5
v_gene: TRBV11-3
d_gene: TRBD2

CDR3nt: TGTGCCAGCAGCCCCCAACAGGGGAATTCACCCCTCCACTTT
CDR3aa: CASSPQQGNSPLHF
abundance: NA
j_gene: TRBJ1-6
v_gene: TRBV11-2
d_gene: TRBD1

CDR3nt: TGTGCCAGCAGCCTCGGGCTGCAGCATTTCTTT
CDR3aa: CASSLGLQHFF
abundance: NA
j_gene: TRBJ1-1
v_gene: TRBV6-5
d_gene: NA

CDR3nt: TGTGCCAGCAGCCCCCTTAGCGGGAGGGCCTACGAGCAGTACTTC
CDR3aa: CASSPLSGRAYEQYF
abundance: few
j_gene: TRBJ2-7
v_gene: TRBV7-2
d_gene: TRBD2

CDR3nt: TGTGCCAGCAGAACAGGGCTGAACACTGAAGCTTTCTTT
CDR3aa: CASRTGLNTEAFF
abundance: NA
j_gene: TRBJ1-1
v_gene: TRBV27
d_gene: NA

CDR3nt: TGTGCCAGCACTGGAATAGGGGCTGGTCGGAATGAGCAGTTCTTC
CDR3aa: CASTGIGAGRNEQFF
abundance: NA
j_gene: TRBJ2-1
v_gene: TRBV28
d_gene: NA

CDR3nt: TGCAGCGCGAATGTCGGGGCCAACGTCCTGACTTTC
CDR3aa: CSANVGANVLTF
abundance: NA
j_gene: TRBJ2-6
v_gene: TRBV29-1
d_gene: NA

CDR3nt: TGTGCCAGCAGTCGTCCCCCGGGACTAGCGGGACTCACAGATACGCAGTATTTT
CDR3aa: CASSRPPGLAGLTDTQYF
abundance: NA
j_gene: TRBJ2-3
v_gene: TRBV11-2
d_gene: TRBD2

CDR3nt: TGTGCCAGCAGACCCATAAACAGGGAAGGTGTGGGAGATGGCTACACCTTC
CDR3aa: CASRPINREGVGDGYTF
abundance: few
j_gene: TRBJ1-2
v_gene: TRBV11-2
d_gene: NA

CDR3nt: TGTGCCAGCAGCCAAGCGTCTAGCGGGGCCCGCTCCTACAATGAGCAGTTCTTC
CDR3aa: CASSQASSGARSYNEQFF
abundance: NA
j_gene: TRBJ2-1
v_gene: TRBV4-2
d_gene: TRBD2

CDR3nt: TGTGCCAGCAGTTTAATGACTAGCGGGAGTGATTCCTACGAGCAGTACTTC
CDR3aa: CASSLMTSGSDSYEQYF
abundance: once
j_gene: TRBJ2-7
v_gene: TRBV28
d_gene: TRBD2

CDR3nt: TGTGCCAGCAGATCCCAGGGACTGAACAATCAGCCCCAGCATTTT
CDR3aa: CASRSQGLNNQPQHF
abundance: NA
j_gene: TRBJ1-5
v_gene: TRBV28
d_gene: NA

CDR3nt: TGCGCCAGCAGTAAAGGGTGGGGACAGGGGTTTGGCAATCAGCCCCAGCATTTT
CDR3aa: CASSKGWGQGFGNQPQHF
abundance: NA
j_gene: TRBJ1-5
v_gene: TRBV10-1
d_gene: TRBD1

CDR3nt: TGTGCCAGCAGCCCACGGGACAGTTTATTTGGGGCCAACGTCCTGACTTTC
CDR3aa: CASSPRDSLFGANVLTF
abundance: NA
j_gene: TRBJ2-6
v_gene: TRBV3-1/TRBV3-2
d_gene: TRBD1

CDR3nt: TGCGCCAGCAGCCAAGGACTAGCGGGCACAGATACGCAGTATTTT
CDR3aa: CASSQGLAGTDTQYF
abundance: NA
j_gene: TRBJ2-3
v_gene: TRBV4-3
d_gene: TRBD2

CDR3nt: TGTGCCAGCAGTGGACTAGCGGGGGGGCCGGGTGAGCAGTTCTTC
CDR3aa: CASSGLAGGPGEQFF
abundance: NA
j_gene: TRBJ2-1
v_gene: TRBV2
d_gene: TRBD2

CDR3nt: TGCAGTGCTCTAGCGGGGGAGACCCAGTACTTC
CDR3aa: CSALAGETQYF
abundance: NA
j_gene: TRBJ2-5
v_gene: TRBV20-1
d_gene: TRBD2

CDR3nt: TGTGCCAGCAGTTACTCGTCAGGCCCCTACGAGCAGTACTTC
CDR3aa: CASSYSSGPYEQYF
abundance: few
j_gene: TRBJ2-7
v_gene: TRBV6-2/TRBV6-3
d_gene: NA

CDR3nt: TGTGCCAGCAGTGAGCAGGGTGCCCAAAACATTCAGTACTTC
CDR3aa: CASSEQGAQNIQYF
abundance: NA
j_gene: TRBJ2-4
v_gene: TRBV5-4
d_gene: NA

CDR3nt: TGTGCCAGCTCACCACAGGAGTCCTCCTACGAGCAGTACTTC
CDR3aa: CASSPQESSYEQYF
abundance: NA
j_gene: TRBJ2-7
v_gene: TRBV18
d_gene: NA

CDR3nt: TGTGCCAGCAGCTTAACGGGGGAGCAGTACTTC
CDR3aa: CASSLTGEQYF
abundance: NA
j_gene: TRBJ2-7
v_gene: TRBV7-9
d_gene: NA